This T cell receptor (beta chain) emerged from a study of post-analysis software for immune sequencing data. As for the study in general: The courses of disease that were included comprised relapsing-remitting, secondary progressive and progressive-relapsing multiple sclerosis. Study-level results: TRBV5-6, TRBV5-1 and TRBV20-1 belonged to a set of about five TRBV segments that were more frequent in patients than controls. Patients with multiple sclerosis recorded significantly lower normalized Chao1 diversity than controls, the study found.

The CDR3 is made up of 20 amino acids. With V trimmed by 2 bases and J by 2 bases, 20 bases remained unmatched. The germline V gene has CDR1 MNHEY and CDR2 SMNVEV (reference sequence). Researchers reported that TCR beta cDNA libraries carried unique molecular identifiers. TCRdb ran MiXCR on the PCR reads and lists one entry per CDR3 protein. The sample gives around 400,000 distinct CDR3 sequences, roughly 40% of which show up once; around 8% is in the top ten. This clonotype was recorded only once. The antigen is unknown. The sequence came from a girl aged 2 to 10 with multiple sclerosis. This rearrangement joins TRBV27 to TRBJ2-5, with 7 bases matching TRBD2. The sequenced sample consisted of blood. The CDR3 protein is CASSLVGWSGGSKDQETQYF. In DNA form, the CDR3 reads TGTGCCAGCAGTTTAGTAGGCTGGAGTGGCGGGAGTAAGGATCAAGAGACCCAGTACTTC.